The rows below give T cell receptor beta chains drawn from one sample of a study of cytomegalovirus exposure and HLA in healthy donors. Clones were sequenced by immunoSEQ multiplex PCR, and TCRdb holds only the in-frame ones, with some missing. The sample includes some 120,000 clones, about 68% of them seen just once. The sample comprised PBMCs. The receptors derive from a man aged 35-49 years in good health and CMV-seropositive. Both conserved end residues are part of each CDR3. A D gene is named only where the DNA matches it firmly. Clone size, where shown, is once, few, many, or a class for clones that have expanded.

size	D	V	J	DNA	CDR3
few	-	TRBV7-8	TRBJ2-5	TGTGCCAGCAGCTCTCCAGGGCCCAAAGAGACCCAGTACTTC	CASSSPGPKETQYF
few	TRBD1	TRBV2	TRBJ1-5	TGTGCCAGCAGTGCCAGGGGGAGCAATCAGCCCCAGCATTTT	CASSARGSNQPQHF
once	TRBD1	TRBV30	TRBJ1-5	TGTGCCTGGAGTGTACAAGGGGGCAAGAATCAGCCCCAGCATTTT	CAWSVQGGKNQPQHF
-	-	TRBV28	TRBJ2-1	TGTGCCAGCAGTTTGCTATCTCACAATGAGCAGTTCTTC	CASSLLSHNEQFF
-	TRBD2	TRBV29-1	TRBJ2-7	TGCAGCGCTGCCTGGGGGGTCGGCCTAGCGGGACGCTCCCTAGGCGAGCAGTACTTC	CSAAWGVGLAGRSLGEQYF
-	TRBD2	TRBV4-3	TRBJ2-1	TGCGCCAGCAGCCAAGAGGGGACTAGCGACAATGAGCAGTTCTTC	CASSQEGTSDNEQFF
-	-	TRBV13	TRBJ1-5	TGTGCCAGCAGCTCCCGACGGGATTGGAGCAATCAGCCCCAGCATTTT	CASSSRRDWSNQPQHF
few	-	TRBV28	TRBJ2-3	TGTGCCAGCAGTTCATTAGATACGCAGTATTTT	CASSSLDTQYF
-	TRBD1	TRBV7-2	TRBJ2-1	TGTGCCAGCAGCGCGGGACAGGGCACACACAATGAGCAGTTCTTC	CASSAGQGTHNEQFF
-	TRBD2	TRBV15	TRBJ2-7	TGTGCCACCAGCAGGACTAGCGGGAGCCTCTACGAGCAGTACTTC	CATSRTSGSLYEQYF
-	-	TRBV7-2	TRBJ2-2	TGTGCCGCGACGGGAGAGACGAACACCGGGGAGCTGTTTTTT	CAATGETNTGELFF
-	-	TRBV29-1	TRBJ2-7	TGCAGCGTTAGGAGGGGTTTCTCCTACGAGCAGTACTTC	CSVRRGFSYEQYF
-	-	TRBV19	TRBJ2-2	TGTGCCAGTAGTAGATCCAGGAACACCGGGGAGCTGTTTTTT	CASSRSRNTGELFF
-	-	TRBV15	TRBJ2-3	TGTGCCACTTCCATTAGAGTACCAGATACGCAGTATTTT	CATSIRVPDTQYF
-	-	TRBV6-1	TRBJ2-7	TGTGCCAGCATGAACCCCAGGGGTAGGTCTTACGAGCAGTACTTC	CASMNPRGRSYEQYF
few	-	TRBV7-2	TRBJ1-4	TGTGCCAGCAGCTTGGACACAAGTAATGAAAAACTGTTTTTT	CASSLDTSNEKLFF
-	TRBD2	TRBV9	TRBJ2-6	TGTGCCAGCAGCGACCCACTTTTTCAGCGGGAGGGCCCTGGGGCCAACGTCCTGACTTTC	CASSDPLFQREGPGANVLTF
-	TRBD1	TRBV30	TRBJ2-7	TGTGCCTGGAGTGGGGGGGTGTCCGGGACAGGGTACAACGAGCAGTACTTC	CAWSGGVSGTGYNEQYF
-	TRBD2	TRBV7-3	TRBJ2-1	TGTGCCAGCAGCTTAATGGGGAGGGCCTCCTACAATGAGCAGTTCTTC	CASSLMGRASYNEQFF
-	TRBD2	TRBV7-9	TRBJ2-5	TGTGCCAGCAGCTTAAGGACTAGCGATCAAGAGACCCAGTACTTC	CASSLRTSDQETQYF
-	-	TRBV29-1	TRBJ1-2	TGCAGCGTTGTGTCTTTTCGTGAAACAGGGCAGGATGGCTACACCTTC	CSVVSFRETGQDGYTF
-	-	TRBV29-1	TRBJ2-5	TGCAGCGCCCGTTCCAGGGTCCAAGAGACCCAGTACTTC	CSARSRVQETQYF
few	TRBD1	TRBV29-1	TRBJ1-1	TGCAGCGTTGAAGCACCGGGACAGGGGGTGAACACTGAAGCTTTCTTT	CSVEAPGQGVNTEAFF
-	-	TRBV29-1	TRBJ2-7	TGCAGCGTTGACATCGGGGTAAACGAGCAGTACTTC	CSVDIGVNEQYF
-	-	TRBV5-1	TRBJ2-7	TGCGCCAGCAGCGTCGGGACTCCAGGCGCCCACGAGCAGTACTTC	CASSVGTPGAHEQYF